The 11 T cell receptor beta chains below all came from one sample that was sequenced in a study of beta chain features in type 1 diabetes. The sequenced template was cDNA made from the entire isolated RNA. Profiling relied on immunoSEQ multiplex PCR, and the TCRdb table lists in-frame clones only, not all of them. The data hold roughly 380,000 clones, with roughly a fifth observed a single time. The sequencing sample was made of naive CD4+ T cells from blood. These receptors were obtained from a woman aged 18 to 35 in good health.

V usage is TRBV9 and J usage is TRBJ2-1; 10 positions match TRBD1. In germline, CDR1 is SGDLS, CDR2 YYNGEE. The V gene end was trimmed by 0 bases and the J gene end by 8 bases; junction bases not matched to a gene: 11. There are 17 residues in the CDR3. The CDR3 bases are TGTGCCAGCAGCGTAGTAGGAGGGGGACAGGGGTCCCATGAGCAGTTCTTC. It yields the protein CASSVVGGGQGSHEQFF.

This clone was detected only a few times. The CDR3 reads CSVVPSKSYNEQFF. Here the CDR3 DNA reads TGCAGCGTTGTACCCAGTAAGTCCTACAATGAGCAGTTCTTC. The V call is TRBV29-1, the J call TRBJ2-1; D call uncertain. The germline gives CDR1 SQVTM, CDR2 ANQGSEA. V was clipped by 4 bases and J by 1 base, with 11 bases between them. The CDR3 runs to 14 residues.

V is TRBV5-4 and J is TRBJ2-3; TRBD2 agrees at 13 bases. This CDR3 spans 15 amino acids. V was pared by 4 bases and J by 9 bases, with 8 bases of the junction left unmatched. CDR1 and CDR2 from the germline V gene are SGHNT and YYREEE (reference sequence). CDR3 protein: CASSRGLAGQVTQYF. CDR3 sequence (DNA): TGTGCCAGCAGCCGGGGACTAGCGGGGCAAGTAACGCAGTATTTT.

The gene calls are TRBV21-1 and TRBJ1-6. TRBV21-1 is noted as a pseudogene. The length of the CDR3 is 11 residues. The CDR3 spells CAEGSNSPLHF. The CDR3 DNA follows: TGTGCTGAGGGTTCCAATTCACCCCTCCACTTT.

The chain links TRBV6-6 to TRBJ2-4, with D possibly matching TRBD1 (6 bases). Germline V gene sequence: CDR1 MNHNY, CDR2 SVGAGI (reference sequence). V lost 0 bases and J lost 0, with 9 bases in between. The CDR3 runs 16 residues. The CDR3 loop reads CASSYSDSIAKNIQYF. DNA of the CDR3: TGTGCCAGCAGTTACTCGGACAGCATAGCCAAAAACATTCAGTACTTC.

J is TRBJ2-7 and V is TRBV6-1, with TRBD2 identical over 8 bases. V lost 11 bases to trimming and J lost 0 bases; unmatched junction nucleotides: 9. CDR1 MNHNS and CDR2 SASEGT come from the germline V gene. The CDR3 length is 14 residues. The CDR3 nucleotides are TGTGCCTCCCTGGGGGGACTAGACTCCTACGAGCAGTACTTC. Translation gives CASLGGLDSYEQYF.

The chain employs TRBV29-1 and TRBJ1-2; 10 bases fit TRBD1. CDR1 and CDR2 from the germline V gene are SQVTM and ANQGSEA. CDR3 size: 13 residues. Germline trimming cut 4 bases from V and 4 bases from J; bases unmatched to any gene: 3. The CDR3 coding sequence is TGCAGCGTTGCAAGGGACAGGGGCTATGGCTACACCTTC. Translating it yields CSVARDRGYGYTF. The full variable domain, rest sourced from reference TRBV29-1 and TRBJ1-2, is SAVISQKPSRDICQRGTSLTIQCQVDSQVTMMFWYRQQPGQSLTLIATANQGSEATYESGFVIDKFPISRPNLTFSTLTVSNMSPEDSSIYLCSVARDRGYGYTFGSGTRLTVV.

This clone was observed a few times. The chain combines TRBV5-1 with TRBJ2-5; 13 bases align to TRBD2. CDR1 SGHRS and CDR2 YFSETQ come from the germline V gene. With V trimmed by 0 bases and J by 11 bases, 7 bases remained unmatched. This CDR3 is 15 amino acids long. The CDR3 here is CASSLGRTSGSGQYF. CDR3 bases: TGCGCCAGCAGCTTGGGGAGGACTAGCGGGAGCGGACAGTACTTC.

V gene TRBV4-3 combines with J gene TRBJ2-2; TRBD1 aligns across 8 bases. V lost 4 bases and J lost 4; bases outside the gene matches: 8. The CDR3 has 16 amino acids. The V gene's germline CDR1 is LGHNA and CDR2 YSLEER. CDR3 region: CASSRQTGAPTGELFF. CDR3 DNA: TGCGCCAGCAGCCGACAGACAGGGGCGCCCACCGGGGAGCTGTTTTTT.

The chain employs TRBV9 and TRBJ1-4, with no clear D. The CDR3 extends over 14 amino acids. Per the germline V gene, CDR1 is SGDLS and CDR2 is YYNGEE. V was clipped by 4 bases and J by 0 bases, with 7 bases between them. The CDR3, as DNA: TGTGCCAGCAGCCCCGGGACAACTAATGAAAAACTGTTTTTT. It translates to CASSPGTTNEKLFF.

A word on this clone: Different DNA sequences within this sample yield the same CDR3. V usage is TRBV18 and J usage is TRBJ1-1; 8 bases map to TRBD1. The CDR3 covers 14 residues. V gave up 3 bases and J gave up 1 base; unmatched junction bases: 1. Germline V gene data show CDR1 as KGHSH and CDR2 as LQKENI. The CDR3 here is CASSPDRANTEAFF. The CDR3 region has the DNA TGTGCCAGCTCACCGGACAGGGCGAACACTGAAGCTTTCTTT.